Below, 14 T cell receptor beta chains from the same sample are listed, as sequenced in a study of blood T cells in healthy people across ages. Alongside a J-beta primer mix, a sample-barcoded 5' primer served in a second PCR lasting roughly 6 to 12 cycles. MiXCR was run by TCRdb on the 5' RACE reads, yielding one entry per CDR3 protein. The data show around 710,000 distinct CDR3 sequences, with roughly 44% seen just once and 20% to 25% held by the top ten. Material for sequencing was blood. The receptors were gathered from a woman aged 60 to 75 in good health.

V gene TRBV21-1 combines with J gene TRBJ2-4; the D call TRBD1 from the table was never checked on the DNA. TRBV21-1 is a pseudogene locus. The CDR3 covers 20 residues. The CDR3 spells CASSEGCRGAKEGIKNIQYF. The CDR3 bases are TGTGCCAGCAGCGAGGGTTGTCGGGGGGCAAAGGAAGGCATAAAAAACATTCAGTACTTC.

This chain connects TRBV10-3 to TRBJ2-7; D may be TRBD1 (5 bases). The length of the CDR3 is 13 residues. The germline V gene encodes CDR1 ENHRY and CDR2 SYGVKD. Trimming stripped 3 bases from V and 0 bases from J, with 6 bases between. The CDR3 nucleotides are TGTGCCATCAGTGACGGACACTCCTACGAGCAGTACTTC. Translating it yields CAISDGHSYEQYF.

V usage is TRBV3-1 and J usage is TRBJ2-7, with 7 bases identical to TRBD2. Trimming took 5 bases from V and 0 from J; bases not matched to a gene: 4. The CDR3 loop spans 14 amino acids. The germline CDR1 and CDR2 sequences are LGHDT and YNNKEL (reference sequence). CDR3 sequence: CASSKRGDSYEQYF. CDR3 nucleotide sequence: TGTGCCAGCAGCAAACGGGGGGACTCCTACGAGCAGTACTTC.

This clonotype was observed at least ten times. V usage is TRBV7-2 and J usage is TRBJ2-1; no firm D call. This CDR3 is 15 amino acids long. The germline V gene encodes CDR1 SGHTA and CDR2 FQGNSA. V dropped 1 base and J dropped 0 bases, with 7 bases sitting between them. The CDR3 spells CASSLDAVSYNEQFF. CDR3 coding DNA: TGTGCCAGCAGCTTAGACGCAGTCTCCTACAATGAGCAGTTCTTC.

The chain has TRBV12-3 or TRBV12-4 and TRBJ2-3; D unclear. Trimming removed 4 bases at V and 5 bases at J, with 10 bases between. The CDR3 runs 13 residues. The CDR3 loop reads CASSCRPGDTQYF. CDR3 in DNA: TGTGCCAGCAGTTGTAGGCCCGGAGATACGCAGTATTTT.

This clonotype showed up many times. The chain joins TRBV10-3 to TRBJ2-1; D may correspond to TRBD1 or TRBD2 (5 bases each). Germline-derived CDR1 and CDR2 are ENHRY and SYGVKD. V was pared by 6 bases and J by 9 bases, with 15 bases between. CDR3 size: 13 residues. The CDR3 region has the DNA TGTGCCATCAGGTCCCGCGAGGGGACTGAGCAGTTCTTC. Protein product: CAIRSREGTEQFF.

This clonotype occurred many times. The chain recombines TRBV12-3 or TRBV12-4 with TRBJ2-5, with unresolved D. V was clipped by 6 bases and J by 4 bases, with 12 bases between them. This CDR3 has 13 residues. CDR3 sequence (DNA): TGTGCCAGCAGCCTTAACGACGGAGAGACCCAGTACTTC. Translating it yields CASSLNDGETQYF.

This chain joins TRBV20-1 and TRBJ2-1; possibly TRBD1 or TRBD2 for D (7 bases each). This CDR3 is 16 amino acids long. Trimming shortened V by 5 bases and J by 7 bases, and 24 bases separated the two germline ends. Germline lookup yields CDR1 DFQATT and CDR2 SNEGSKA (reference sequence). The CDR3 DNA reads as TGCAGTGCTCAGGGGGGGGTGAGACTCCTAGGGAATGAGCAGTTCTTC. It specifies CSAQGGVRLLGNEQFF.

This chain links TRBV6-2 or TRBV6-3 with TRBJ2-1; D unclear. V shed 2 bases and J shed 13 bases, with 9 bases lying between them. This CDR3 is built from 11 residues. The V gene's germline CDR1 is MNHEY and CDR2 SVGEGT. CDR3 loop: CASSYAARQFF. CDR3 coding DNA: TGTGCCAGCAGTTACGCAGCACGACAGTTCTTC.

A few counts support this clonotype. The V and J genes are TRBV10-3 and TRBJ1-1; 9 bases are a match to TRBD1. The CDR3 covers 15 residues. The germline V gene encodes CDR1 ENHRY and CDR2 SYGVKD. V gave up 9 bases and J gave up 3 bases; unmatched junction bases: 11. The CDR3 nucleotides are TGTGCCATACAACGTGCCGACAGGGGGTACACTGAAGCTTTCTTT. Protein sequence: CAIQRADRGYTEAFF.

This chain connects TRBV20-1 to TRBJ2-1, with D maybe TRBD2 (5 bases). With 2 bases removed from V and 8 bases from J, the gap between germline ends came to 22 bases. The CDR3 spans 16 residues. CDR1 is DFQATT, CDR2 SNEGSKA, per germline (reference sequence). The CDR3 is CSARSPSRTLRDEQFF. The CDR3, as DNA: TGCAGTGCTAGATCGCCTAGCAGGACTCTAAGGGATGAGCAGTTCTTC.

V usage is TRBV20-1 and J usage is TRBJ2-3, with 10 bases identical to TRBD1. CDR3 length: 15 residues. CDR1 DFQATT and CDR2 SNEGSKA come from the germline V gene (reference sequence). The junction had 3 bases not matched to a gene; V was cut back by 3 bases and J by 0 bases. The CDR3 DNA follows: TGCAGTGCTAGGACAGGGGGCCCTAGCACAGATACGCAGTATTTT. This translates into CSARTGGPSTDTQYF.

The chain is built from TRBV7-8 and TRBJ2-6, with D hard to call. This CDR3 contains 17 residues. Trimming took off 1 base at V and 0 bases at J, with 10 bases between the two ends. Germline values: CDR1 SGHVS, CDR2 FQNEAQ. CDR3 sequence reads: CASSLVVVSSGANVLTF. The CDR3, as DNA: TGTGCCAGCAGCTTAGTGGTGGTGAGCTCTGGGGCCAACGTCCTGACTTTC. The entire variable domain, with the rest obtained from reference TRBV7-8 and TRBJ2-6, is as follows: GAGVSQSPRYKVAKRGQDVALRCDPISGHVSLFWYQQALGQGPEFLTYFQNEAQLDKSGLPSDRFFAERPEGSVSTLKIQRTQQEDSAVYLCASSLVVVSSGANVLTFGAGSRLTVL.

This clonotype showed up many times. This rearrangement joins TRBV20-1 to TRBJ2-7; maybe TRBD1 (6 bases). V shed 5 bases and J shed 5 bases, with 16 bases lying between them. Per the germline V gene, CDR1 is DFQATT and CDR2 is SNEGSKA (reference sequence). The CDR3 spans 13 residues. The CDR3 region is CSAWLRDTNEQYF. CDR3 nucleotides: TGCAGTGCTTGGCTGAGGGACACTAACGAGCAGTACTTC.